These T cell receptor beta chains were read from a single sample in a study of T cell changes during pregnancy in multiple sclerosis. Sequencing used immunoSEQ multiplex PCR; TCRdb keeps in-frame clones, though not all of them. The data contain nearly 50,000 clones, approximately 93% of them singletons. Specimen: CD4+ T cells from peripheral blood mononuclear cells, collected in the first trimester of pregnancy. These receptors were collected from a female donor with multiple sclerosis, enrolled in a pregnancy study. CDR3s include the opening cysteine and the closing phenylalanine or tryptophan. The D gene is left open where the match is weak.

TRBJ1-2 TRBV20-1 NA CSALSRGYTF
TRBJ2-3 TRBV9 NA CASSAQWASDTQYF
TRBJ2-3 TRBV4-2 TRBD1 CASSKGQGAADTQYF
TRBJ2-1 TRBV7-2 TRBD2 CASSSPSMLAGGRYNEQFF
TRBJ1-2 TRBV4-1 TRBD1 CASSQDLTGGRGYTF
TRBJ2-5 TRBV5-5 TRBD1 CASSPRTGLDRETQYF
TRBJ2-3 TRBV6-5 TRBD2 CASSRRTSGRQEYF
TRBJ1-1 TRBV5-1 TRBD1 CASRLWTGSATEAFF
TRBJ2-2 TRBV27 TRBD1 CASTTGTGLTGELFF
TRBJ2-5 TRBV7-8 NA CASSFGFTMGQGETQYF
TRBJ2-7 TRBV15 TRBD1 CATSSGGQGVYEQYF
TRBJ1-3 TRBV2 NA CASSGDSGNTIYF
TRBJ1-2 TRBV5-6 NA CASSFQDYGYTF
TRBJ1-1 TRBV7-3 NA CASSPTDLRSAFF
TRBJ1-1 TRBV5-1 TRBD1 CASSSGQGYTEAFF
TRBJ1-6 TRBV27 TRBD1 CASSSNKGQFNSPLHF
TRBJ2-1 TRBV11-3 TRBD2 CASSDLGRGGKGEQFF
TRBJ1-6 TRBV18 NA CASSPRSTPYNSPLHF
TRBJ1-2 TRBV5-1 NA CASRFGQIANYGYTF
TRBJ2-5 TRBV7-2 NA CASSILGTRGTQETQYF
TRBJ2-7 TRBV6-5 NA CASSSLSIDRPAQYF
TRBJ1-4 TRBV5-1 NA CASSPRGAGNEKLFF
TRBJ1-5 TRBV2 NA CASSEALVAGRNYQPQHF
TRBJ2-2 TRBV25-1 NA CASSETGRTGELFF
TRBJ2-3 TRBV6-1 NA CASMEGRRGDTQYF
TRBJ1-5 TRBV30 NA CAWSKGGDQPQHF
TRBJ2-1 TRBV6-6 TRBD2 CASTRTSGGATEQFF